This record looks at one TCR beta chain sequence and its context. At one end the junction does not follow the germline gene, possibly because of a read error. The entry originates in a study of blood T cell repertoires in COVID-19. For the study at large: The cDNA or gDNA used as material had been derived from T cells, B-cell-depleted T cells, or PBMCs.

This CDR3 region has 15 residues. Germline lookup yields CDR1 LNHNV and CDR2 YYDKDF (reference sequence). Original processing notes: Nucleated cell number was recorded as an estimate derived from reference gene primer amplification. Only in-frame clones appear in the TCRdb table, and some are missing; sequencing was by immunoSEQ multiplex PCR. The V and J calls and clone size are taken from that table; D and trimming were inferred from the DNA. The repertoire holds 90,000 to 130,000 clones, with roughly 83% as singletons. V usage is TRBV15 and J usage is TRBJ1-5; D is perhaps TRBD1 (6 bases). The clonotype comes from a woman in her seventies with acute or convalescent COVID-19. What was sequenced was peripheral blood. CDR3 residues: CATSGEQGSNQPQHF. The DNA for the CDR3 is TGTGCCACCAGCGGAGAACAGGGTAGCAATCAGCCCCAGCATTTT.